This T cell receptor beta chain comes out of a study of sequential checkpoint blockade in melanoma. Clones were sequenced by immunoSEQ multiplex PCR, and TCRdb holds only the in-frame ones, with some missing. The table has about 12,000 clones, approximately 25% seen once. Noted treatment: randomized to nivolumab then ipilimumab (arm A) or the reverse (arm B). The V gene end was trimmed by 1 base and the J gene end by 8 bases; junction bases not matched to a gene: 4. The CDR3 has 13 amino acids. Germline V gene sequence: CDR1 SGHVS, CDR2 FQNEAQ. This clone was seen only a few times. This sequence originates from a human donor with melanoma. This sample comprised tumor tissue (inferred from file names), obtained from a patient given nivolumab and ipilimumab in sequence. The V and J genes are TRBV7-8 and TRBJ1-1; 7 positions agree with TRBD1. The CDR3 DNA reads TGTGCCAGCAGCTTAGGGACAGGCGCGGAAGCTTTCTTT. This codes for CASSLGTGAEAFF.